This entry lists 6 T cell receptor beta chains sequenced from one sample in a study of cytomegalovirus exposure and HLA in healthy donors. 60 Vbeta and 13 Jbeta primers were used in PCR. Using immunoSEQ multiplex PCR, the repertoire was profiled, and TCRdb retains in-frame clones only, with some absent. Among roughly 140,000 clones, 65% to 90% were seen once, and the ten largest hold 6.5% to 7.5%. Sequenced material: PBMCs. Every receptor here comes from a woman aged 45-65 years in good health and CMV-seropositive.

V and J are TRBV5-8 and TRBJ2-7; D is ambiguous. Trimming took 1 base from V and 4 from J, leaving 3 bases between them. Germline V lookup: CDR1 SGHTS, CDR2 YDEGEE. CDR3 size: 11 residues. Here the CDR3 reads CASSLRYEQYF. CDR3 nucleotide sequence: TGTGCCAGCAGCTTGCGGTACGAGCAGTACTTC.

This chain uses TRBV7-2 with TRBJ1-1; possibly TRBD1 for D (6 bases). The CDR3 spans 13 residues. Germline V lookup: CDR1 SGHTA, CDR2 FQGNSA. Trimming removed 5 bases at V and 4 bases at J, with 11 bases between. The chain's CDR3 is CASSPQGFTEAFF. DNA of the CDR3: TGTGCCAGCAGCCCACAGGGTTTCACTGAAGCTTTCTTT.

This clone was counted a single time. The J gene is TRBJ1-1, the V gene TRBV15; D is ambiguous. V lost 6 bases, J lost 0 bases, and 8 bases lay in between. Germline V CDR1 and CDR2: LNHNV, YYDKDF (reference sequence). The CDR3 runs to 13 residues. This chain's CDR3 is CATSRGLNTEAFF. CDR3 bases: TGTGCCACCAGTCGAGGATTGAACACTGAAGCTTTCTTT.

This sequence joins TRBV7-6 and TRBJ1-6; possible D gene TRBD1, 5 bases. The V end lost 5 bases, the J end lost 9 bases, and 11 bases lay between the germline ends. Per the germline V gene, CDR1 is SGHVS and CDR2 is FNYEAQ. The CDR3 length is 13 residues. Here the CDR3 DNA reads TGTGCCAGCAGCCGACAGTCTGGTTCACCCCTCCACTTT. Protein product: CASSRQSGSPLHF.

The J gene is TRBJ2-7, the V gene TRBV19; TRBD1 matches at 10 bases. Germline CDR1 reads LNHDA; CDR2 reads SQIVND (reference sequence). V dropped 3 bases and J dropped 4; count of bases not matched to a gene: 3. This CDR3 spans 14 amino acids. The chain's CDR3 is CASSIGQGGYEQYF. As DNA, the CDR3 is TGTGCCAGTAGTATTGGACAGGGGGGATACGAGCAGTACTTC. Complete variable domain (other parts from reference TRBV19 and TRBJ2-7): DGGITQSPKYLFRKEGQNVTLSCEQNLNHDAMYWYRQDPGQGLRLIYYSQIVNDFQKGDIAEGYSVSREKKESFPLTVTSAQKNPTAFYLCASSIGQGGYEQYFGPGTRLTVT.

J is TRBJ1-1 and V is TRBV19; D unclear. The CDR3 is made up of 14 amino acids. Trimming took off 5 bases at V and 3 bases at J, with 13 bases between the two ends. The germline V gene encodes CDR1 LNHDA and CDR2 SQIVND (reference sequence). CDR3 bases: TGTGCCAGTAGTTCGGAGCAGACTCACACTGAAGCTTTCTTT. Translation gives CASSSEQTHTEAFF.